Given below is one T cell receptor (beta chain) in context. This specimen comes from a study of blood T cell repertoires in COVID-19. Produced via immunoSEQ multiplex PCR; TCRdb's table is partial and in-frame only. The profile shows 200,000 or so clones, roughly nine tenths of them singletons. The CDR3 covers 16 residues. The V and J ends lost 1 base and 0 bases respectively, with 9 bases between them. Per germline, CDR1 SGHNT and CDR2 YENEEA. The source material was PBMCs or T cells enriched from blood (not recorded which). The TCR originated in a woman aged 18-30 years in a cohort exposed to, infected with or recovered from COVID-19 (not recorded which). J is TRBJ2-2 and V is TRBV11-3; D possibly corresponds to TRBD1 (6 bases). The CDR3 loop reads CASSLVTGPNTGELFF. In DNA form, the CDR3 reads TGTGCCAGCAGCTTAGTCACAGGGCCGAACACCGGGGAGCTGTTTTTT.